A selection of T cell receptor beta chains follows, all from one sample in a study of early T cells in non-severe SARS-CoV-2 infection. TCRdb processed the 5' RACE reads anew with MiXCR; each CDR3 protein has one entry. Counted here are some 71,000 distinct CDR3 sequences, roughly a tenth occurring once; the ten biggest clones make up 5.9%. The sequencing sample was made of whole blood. All receptors come from an adult who was a healthcare worker with PCR-confirmed SARS-CoV-2 infection or an uninfected control (not recorded which). The CDR3 runs from the conserved cysteine through the conserved F or W. The D gene is left open where the match is weak. Only part of the rows carry a size: once, few, many, or a class if the clone is expanded.

V gene	D gene	clone size	J gene	CDR3 protein	CDR3 DNA
TRBV7-9	NA	few	TRBJ2-5	CASSLFKEETQYF	TGTGCCAGCAGCTTATTCAAAGAAGAGACCCAGTACTTC
TRBV25-1	NA	many	TRBJ2-5	CATSPVQGETQYF	TGTGCCACCTCACCCGTACAGGGAGAGACCCAGTACTTC
TRBV12-3/TRBV12-4	TRBD2	NA	TRBJ2-1	CASISQGGLNNEQFF	TGTGCCAGCATATCCCAGGGAGGGCTAAACAATGAGCAGTTCTTC
TRBV12-3/TRBV12-4	TRBD1	many	TRBJ2-5	CASSPIGTGVGETQYF	TGTGCCAGCAGTCCCATAGGGACAGGAGTAGGGGAGACCCAGTACTTC
TRBV4-3	NA	many	TRBJ2-1	CASSQVLYGAEQFF	TGCGCCAGCAGCCAAGTACTTTACGGGGCAGAACAGTTCTTC
TRBV27	TRBD1	many	TRBJ1-6	CASSRDRVDSPLHF	TGTGCCAGCAGTAGGGACAGGGTCGATTCACCCCTCCACTTT
TRBV19	NA	few	TRBJ2-1	CASSTAQVGNEQFF	TGTGCCAGTAGTACCGCTCAGGTGGGCAATGAGCAGTTCTTC
TRBV14	TRBD2	NA	TRBJ2-3	CASSHGGVAGGPDTQYF	TGTGCCAGCAGCCACGGAGGAGTAGCGGGGGGCCCAGATACGCAGTATTTT
TRBV5-4	TRBD2	NA	TRBJ2-2	CASSLEQAGPNTGELFF	TGTGCCAGCAGCTTGGAGCAAGCGGGACCGAACACCGGGGAGCTGTTTTTT
TRBV19	NA	many	TRBJ2-3	CASNRGGGDTQYF	TGTGCCAGTAACAGGGGCGGAGGGGATACGCAGTATTTT
TRBV7-9	NA	NA	TRBJ2-7	CASSPDSSYEQYF	TGTGCCAGCAGCCCGGACAGTTCCTACGAGCAGTACTTC
TRBV7-2	NA	many	TRBJ2-1	CASSLGGGSGYNEQFF	TGTGCCAGCAGCTTGGGGGGCGGTAGCGGCTACAATGAGCAGTTCTTC
TRBV7-2	NA	many	TRBJ1-2	CASSLRVSYDYTF	TGTGCCAGCAGCTTGAGGGTTTCTTATGACTACACCTTC
TRBV9	NA	many	TRBJ1-2	CASSSEGSLNYGYTF	TGTGCCAGCAGCTCCGAGGGAAGTCTGAACTATGGCTACACCTTC
TRBV24-1	TRBD1	few	TRBJ1-4	CATSDYTGGNEKLFF	TGTGCCACCAGTGATTACACAGGGGGTAATGAAAAACTGTTTTTT
TRBV5-5	NA	few	TRBJ2-7	CASSFYREAYEQYF	TGTGCCAGCAGCTTTTACAGGGAGGCCTACGAGCAGTACTTC
TRBV7-3	NA	NA	TRBJ2-3	CASSIDAADEKYF	TGTGCCAGCAGCATAGATGCGGCCGACGAGAAGTATTTT
TRBV12-3/TRBV12-4	NA	many	TRBJ1-4	CASSFIGLQEREKLFF	TGTGCCAGCAGTTTTATAGGACTCCAGGAGAGAGAAAAACTGTTTTTT
TRBV2	NA	NA	TRBJ2-2	CASSRGLIYTGELFF	TGTGCCAGCAGTAGAGGACTTATATACACCGGGGAGCTGTTTTTT
TRBV6-1	TRBD1	many	TRBJ1-1	CASRDRQGEAFF	TGTGCCAGCAGGGACCGACAGGGCGAAGCTTTCTTT
TRBV5-3	NA	few	TRBJ2-1	CARNDVSTKQFF	TGTGCCAGAAATGATGTGTCAACTAAGCAGTTCTTC
TRBV11-2	NA	NA	TRBJ2-2	CASSFRFANTGELFF	TGTGCCAGCAGCTTTCGGTTTGCGAACACCGGGGAGCTGTTTTTT
TRBV13	NA	many	TRBJ2-1	CASSPTGVQGNNEQFF	TGTGCCAGCAGCCCAACCGGGGTCCAGGGGAACAATGAGCAGTTCTTC
TRBV20-1	NA	many	TRBJ1-2	CSASIGGLNYGYTF	TGCAGTGCTAGTATCGGAGGTCTAAACTATGGCTACACCTTC
TRBV11-2	NA	many	TRBJ2-7	CASSPNNREGEQYF	TGTGCCAGCAGCCCAAATAACCGGGAAGGAGAGCAGTACTTC
TRBV10-2	NA	many	TRBJ2-7	CASARTTRIYEQYF	TGCGCCAGCGCCCGGACTACGCGAATCTACGAGCAGTACTTC
TRBV20-1	TRBD2	many	TRBJ2-1	CSTSRNGLAGNNEQFF	TGCAGTACTAGCCGAAACGGACTAGCGGGTAACAATGAGCAGTTCTTC
TRBV10-3	TRBD1	many	TRBJ1-2	CAIGQGGGYTF	TGTGCCATCGGACAGGGTGGTGGCTACACCTTC
TRBV27	NA	few	TRBJ1-3	CASSPLRARGNTIYF	TGTGCCAGCAGTCCCCTTAGGGCTCGAGGAAACACCATATATTTT
TRBV5-6	NA	NA	TRBJ2-4	CASSLGPGDIQYF	TGTGCCAGCAGCTTGGGACCGGGAGACATTCAGTACTTC
TRBV2	NA	many	TRBJ2-7	CASMTVYEQYF	TGTGCCAGCATGACAGTTTACGAGCAGTACTTC
TRBV29-1	NA	NA	TRBJ2-7	CSVVGTRSYEQYF	TGCAGCGTTGTAGGGACTCGTTCCTACGAGCAGTACTTC
TRBV7-8	NA	few	TRBJ2-1	CASSLRTGWQGFNEQFF	TGTGCCAGCAGCCTGCGTACGGGCTGGCAGGGATTTAATGAGCAGTTCTTC
TRBV12-3/TRBV12-4	NA	NA	TRBJ1-5	CASSLGGALGQPQHF	TGTGCCAGCAGTTTAGGAGGGGCTTTGGGTCAGCCCCAGCATTTT
TRBV18	NA	many	TRBJ1-1	CASSPPLPEAFF	TGTGCCAGCTCACCCCCCTTGCCTGAAGCTTTCTTT
TRBV24-1	TRBD1	few	TRBJ1-2	CATRMTGDYGYTF	TGTGCCACCAGAATGACAGGGGACTATGGCTACACCTTC
TRBV7-2	TRBD1	NA	TRBJ1-1	CASSIRQGITEAFF	TGTGCCAGCAGTATAAGACAGGGGATCACTGAAGCTTTCTTT
TRBV7-9	NA	many	TRBJ2-7	CASSFGSSSYEQYF	TGTGCCAGCAGCTTCGGAAGTAGCTCCTACGAGCAGTACTTC
TRBV5-8	TRBD1	many	TRBJ2-7	CASSRGQPGYEQYF	TGTGCCAGCAGCAGGGGACAGCCAGGATACGAGCAGTACTTC
TRBV5-4	NA	many	TRBJ2-5	CASSPQEGYQETQYF	TGTGCCAGCAGCCCCCAGGAAGGGTACCAAGAGACCCAGTACTTC
TRBV11-2	TRBD2	many	TRBJ2-2	CASSRRTSGKNTGELFF	TGTGCCAGCAGCCGCCGGACTAGCGGGAAGAACACCGGGGAGCTGTTTTTT
TRBV25-1	TRBD2	many	TRBJ2-1	CASTFSPGLANEQFF	TGTGCCAGCACCTTTTCCCCGGGACTAGCGAATGAGCAGTTCTTC
TRBV6-2/TRBV6-3	NA	few	TRBJ2-3	CASSYQGSTDTQYF	TGTGCCAGCAGTTACCAGGGGAGCACAGATACGCAGTATTTT
TRBV20-1	NA	many	TRBJ1-1	CSARVPVNTEAFF	TGCAGTGCTAGAGTCCCTGTGAACACCGAAGCTTTCTTT
TRBV7-8	NA	many	TRBJ1-5	CASSFLGSNQPQHF	TGTGCCAGCAGCTTTCTGGGGTCCAATCAGCCCCAGCATTTT
TRBV6-5	TRBD2	NA	TRBJ2-3	CASRHSGRRTDTQYF	TGTGCCAGCAGACATAGCGGGAGGAGGACAGATACGCAGTATTTT